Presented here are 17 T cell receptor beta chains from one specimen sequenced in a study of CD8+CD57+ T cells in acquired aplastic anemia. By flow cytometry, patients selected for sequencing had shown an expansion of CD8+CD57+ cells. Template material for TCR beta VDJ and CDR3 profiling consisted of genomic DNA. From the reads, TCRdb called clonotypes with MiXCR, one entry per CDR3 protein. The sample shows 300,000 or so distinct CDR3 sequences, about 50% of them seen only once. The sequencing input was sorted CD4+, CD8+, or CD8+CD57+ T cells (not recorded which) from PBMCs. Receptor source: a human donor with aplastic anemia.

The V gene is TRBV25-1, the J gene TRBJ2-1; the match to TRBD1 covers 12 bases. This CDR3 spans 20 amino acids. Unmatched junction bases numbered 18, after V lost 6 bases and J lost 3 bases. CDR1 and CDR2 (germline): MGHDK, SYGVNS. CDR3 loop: CASSLWDRGRVLPFYNEQFF. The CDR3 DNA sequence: TGTGCCAGCAGCCTATGGGACAGGGGGCGCGTTTTACCCTTCTACAATGAGCAGTTCTTC. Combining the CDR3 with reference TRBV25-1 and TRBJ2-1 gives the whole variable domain EADIYQTPRYLVIGTGKKITLECSQTMGHDKMYWYQQDPGMELHLIHYSYGVNSTEKGDLSSESTVSRIRTEHFPLTLESARPSHTSQYLCASSLWDRGRVLPFYNEQFFGPGTRLTVL.

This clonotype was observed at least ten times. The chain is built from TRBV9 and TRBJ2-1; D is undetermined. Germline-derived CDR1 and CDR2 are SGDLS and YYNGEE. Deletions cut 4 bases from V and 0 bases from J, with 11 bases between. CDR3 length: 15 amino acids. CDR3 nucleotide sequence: TGTGCCAGCAGCCCCAGCCCGGACTCCTACAATGAGCAGTTCTTC. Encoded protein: CASSPSPDSYNEQFF.

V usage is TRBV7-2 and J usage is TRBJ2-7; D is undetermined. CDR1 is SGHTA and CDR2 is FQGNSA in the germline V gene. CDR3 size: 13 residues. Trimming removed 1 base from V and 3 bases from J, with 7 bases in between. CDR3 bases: TGTGCCAGCAGCTTAGAGGGCCGCTACGAGCAGTACTTC. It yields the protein CASSLEGRYEQYF.

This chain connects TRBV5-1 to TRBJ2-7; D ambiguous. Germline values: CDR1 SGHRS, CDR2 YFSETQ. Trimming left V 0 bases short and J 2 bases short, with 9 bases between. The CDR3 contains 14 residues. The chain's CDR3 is CASSLESAAYEQYF. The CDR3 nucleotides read TGCGCCAGCAGCTTGGAATCGGCAGCCTACGAGCAGTACTTC. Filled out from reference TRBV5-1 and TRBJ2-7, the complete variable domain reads KAGVTQTPRYLIKTRGQQVTLSCSPISGHRSVSWYQQTPGQGLQFLFEYFSETQRNKGNFPGRFSGRQFSNSRSEMNVSTLELGDSALYLCASSLESAAYEQYFGPGTRLTVT.

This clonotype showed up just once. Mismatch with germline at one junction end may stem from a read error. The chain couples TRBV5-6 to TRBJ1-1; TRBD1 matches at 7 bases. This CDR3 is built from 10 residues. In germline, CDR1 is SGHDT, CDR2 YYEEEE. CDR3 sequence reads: CASSLPTGTF. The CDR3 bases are TGTGCCAGCAGCCTTCCGACAGGGACCTTT.

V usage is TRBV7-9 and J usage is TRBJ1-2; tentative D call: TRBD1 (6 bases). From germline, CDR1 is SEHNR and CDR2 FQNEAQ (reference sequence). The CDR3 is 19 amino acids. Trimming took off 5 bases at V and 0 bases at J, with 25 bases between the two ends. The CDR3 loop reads CASSQLYPDRREANYGYTF. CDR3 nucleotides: TGTGCCAGCAGCCAACTTTACCCGGACAGAAGGGAAGCTAACTATGGCTACACCTTC. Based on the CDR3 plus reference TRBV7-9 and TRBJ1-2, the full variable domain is DTGVSQNPRHKITKRGQNVTFRCDPISEHNRLYWYRQTLGQGPEFLTYFQNEAQLEKSRLLSDRFSAERPKGSFSTLEIQRTEQGDSAMYLCASSQLYPDRREANYGYTFGSGTRLTVV.

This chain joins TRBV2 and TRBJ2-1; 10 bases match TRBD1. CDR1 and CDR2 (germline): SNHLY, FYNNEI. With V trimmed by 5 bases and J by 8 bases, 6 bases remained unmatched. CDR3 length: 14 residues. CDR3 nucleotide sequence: TGTGCCAGCAGTATATGGGACAGGGGTTATGAGCAGTTCTTC. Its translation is CASSIWDRGYEQFF.

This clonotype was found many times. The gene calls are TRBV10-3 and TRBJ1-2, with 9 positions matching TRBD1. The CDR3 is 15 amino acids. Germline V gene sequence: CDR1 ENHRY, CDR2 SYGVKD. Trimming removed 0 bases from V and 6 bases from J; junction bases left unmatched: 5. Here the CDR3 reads CAISESRDRVDGYTF. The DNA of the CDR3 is TGTGCCATCAGTGAGTCCCGGGACAGGGTGGATGGCTACACCTTC.

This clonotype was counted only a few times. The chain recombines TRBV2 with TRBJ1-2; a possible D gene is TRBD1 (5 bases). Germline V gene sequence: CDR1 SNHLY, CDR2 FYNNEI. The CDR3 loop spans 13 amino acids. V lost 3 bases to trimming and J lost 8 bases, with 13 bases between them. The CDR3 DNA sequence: TGTGCCAGCAGTGAGGAGGGGATGGGAGGCTACACCTTC. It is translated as CASSEEGMGGYTF.

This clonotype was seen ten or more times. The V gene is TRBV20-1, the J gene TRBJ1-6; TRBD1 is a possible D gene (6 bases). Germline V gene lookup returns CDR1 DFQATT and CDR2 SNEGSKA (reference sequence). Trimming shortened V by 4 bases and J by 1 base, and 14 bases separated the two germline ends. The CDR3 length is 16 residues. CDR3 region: CSANRDLGSYNSPLHF. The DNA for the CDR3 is TGCAGTGCTAACAGGGACTTAGGTTCCTATAATTCACCCCTCCACTTT.

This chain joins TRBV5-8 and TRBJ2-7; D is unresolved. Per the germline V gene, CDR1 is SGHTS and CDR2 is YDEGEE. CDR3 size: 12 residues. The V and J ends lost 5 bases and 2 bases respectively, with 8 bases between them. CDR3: CASSRPTYEQYF. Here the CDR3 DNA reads TGTGCCAGCAGTCGGCCCACCTACGAGCAGTACTTC.

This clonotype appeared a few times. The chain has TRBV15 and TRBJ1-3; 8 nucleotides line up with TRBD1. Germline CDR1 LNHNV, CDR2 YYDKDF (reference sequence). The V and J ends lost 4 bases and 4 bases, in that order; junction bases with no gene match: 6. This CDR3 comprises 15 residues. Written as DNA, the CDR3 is TGTGCCACCAGCAAAGAGACAGGGGCAGGAAACACCATATATTTT. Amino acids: CATSKETGAGNTIYF.

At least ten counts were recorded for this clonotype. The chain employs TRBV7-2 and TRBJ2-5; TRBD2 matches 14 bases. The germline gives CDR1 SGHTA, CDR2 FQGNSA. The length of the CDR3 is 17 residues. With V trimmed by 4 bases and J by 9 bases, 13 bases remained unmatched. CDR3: CASSSGTSGGGRVAQYF. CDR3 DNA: TGTGCCAGCAGCTCGGGGACTAGCGGGGGCGGACGTGTGGCCCAGTACTTC.

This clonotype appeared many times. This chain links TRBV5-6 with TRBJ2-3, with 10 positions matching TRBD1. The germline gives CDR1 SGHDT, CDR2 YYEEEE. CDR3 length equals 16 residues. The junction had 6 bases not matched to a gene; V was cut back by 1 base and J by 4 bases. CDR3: CASSLRLTGGADTQYF. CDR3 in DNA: TGTGCCAGCAGCTTGAGGTTGACAGGGGGCGCAGATACGCAGTATTTT.

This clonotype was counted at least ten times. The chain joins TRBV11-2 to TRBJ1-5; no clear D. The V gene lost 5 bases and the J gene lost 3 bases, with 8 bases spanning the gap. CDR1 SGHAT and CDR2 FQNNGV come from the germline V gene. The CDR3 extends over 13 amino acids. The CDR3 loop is CASSLENNQPQHF. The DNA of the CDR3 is TGTGCCAGCAGCCTCGAGAACAATCAGCCCCAGCATTTT.

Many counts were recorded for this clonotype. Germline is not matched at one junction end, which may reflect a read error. CDR3 coding DNA: TGCGCCAGCAGTCCCGGGACGGCGAACACCGGGGAGCTGTTTTTT. Protein: CASSPGTANTGELFF. The chain employs TRBV7-3 and TRBJ2-2; D may match TRBD1 or TRBD2 (5 bases each). The CDR3 contains 15 residues. CDR1 is SGHTA and CDR2 is FQGTGA in the germline V gene.

CDR3 in amino acids: CASSLAGIEQFF. CDR3 nucleotides: TGTGCCAGCAGCTTAGCGGGCATTGAGCAGTTCTTC. The chain uses TRBV7-2 and TRBJ2-1; D remains unclear. With 0 bases removed from V and 9 bases from J, the gap between germline ends came to 6 bases. Germline CDR1 and CDR2: SGHTA and FQGNSA. The CDR3 is 12 residues long.